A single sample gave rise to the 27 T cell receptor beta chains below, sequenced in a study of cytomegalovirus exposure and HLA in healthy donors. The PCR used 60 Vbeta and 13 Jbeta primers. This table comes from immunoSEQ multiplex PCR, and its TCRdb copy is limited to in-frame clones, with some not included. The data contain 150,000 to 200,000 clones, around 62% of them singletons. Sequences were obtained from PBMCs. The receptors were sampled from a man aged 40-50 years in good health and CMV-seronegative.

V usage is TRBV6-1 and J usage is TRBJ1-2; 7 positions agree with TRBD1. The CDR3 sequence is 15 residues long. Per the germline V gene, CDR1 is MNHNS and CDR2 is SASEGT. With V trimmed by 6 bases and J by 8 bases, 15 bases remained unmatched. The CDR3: CASRPQGTGARGYTF. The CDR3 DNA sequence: TGTGCCAGCAGGCCCCAGGGTACAGGGGCGAGGGGCTACACCTTC.

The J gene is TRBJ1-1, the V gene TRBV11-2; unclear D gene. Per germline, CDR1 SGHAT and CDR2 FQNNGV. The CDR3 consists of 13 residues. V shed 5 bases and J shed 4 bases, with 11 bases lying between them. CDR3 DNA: TGTGCCAGCAGCCCCGTAGGGAGCACTGAAGCTTTCTTT. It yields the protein CASSPVGSTEAFF. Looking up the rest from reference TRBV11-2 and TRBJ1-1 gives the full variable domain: EAGVAQSPRYKIIEKRQSVAFWCNPISGHATLYWYQQILGQGPKLLIQFQNNGVVDDSQLPKDRFSAERLKGVDSTLKIQPAKLEDSAVYLCASSPVGSTEAFFGQGTRLTVV.

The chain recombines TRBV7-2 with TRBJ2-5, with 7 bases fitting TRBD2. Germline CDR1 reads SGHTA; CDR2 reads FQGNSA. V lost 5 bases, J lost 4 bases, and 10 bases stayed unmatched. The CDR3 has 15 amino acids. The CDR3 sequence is CASSQTGLVGETQYF. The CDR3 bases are TGTGCCAGCAGCCAAACCGGACTAGTTGGAGAGACCCAGTACTTC.

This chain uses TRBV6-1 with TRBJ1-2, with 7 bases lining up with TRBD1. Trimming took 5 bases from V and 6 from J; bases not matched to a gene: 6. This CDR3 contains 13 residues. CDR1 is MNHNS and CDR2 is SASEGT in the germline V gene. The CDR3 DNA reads TGTGCCAGCAGTAGCGACAGGGCCAATGGCTACACCTTC. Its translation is CASSSDRANGYTF.

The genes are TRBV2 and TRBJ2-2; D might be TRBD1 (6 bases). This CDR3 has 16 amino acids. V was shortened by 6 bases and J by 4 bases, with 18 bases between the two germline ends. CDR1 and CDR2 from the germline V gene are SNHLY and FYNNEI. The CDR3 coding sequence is TGTGCCAGCAGGCCACACAAAACAGGGACCACCGGGGAGCTGTTTTTT. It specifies CASRPHKTGTTGELFF.

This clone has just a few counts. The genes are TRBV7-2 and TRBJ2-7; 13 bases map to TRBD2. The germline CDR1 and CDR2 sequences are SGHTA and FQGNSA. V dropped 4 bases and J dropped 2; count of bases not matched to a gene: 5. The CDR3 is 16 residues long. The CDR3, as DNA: TGTGCCAGCAGCTCAACCGGGACTAGCGGGACCTACGAGCAGTACTTC. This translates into CASSSTGTSGTYEQYF.

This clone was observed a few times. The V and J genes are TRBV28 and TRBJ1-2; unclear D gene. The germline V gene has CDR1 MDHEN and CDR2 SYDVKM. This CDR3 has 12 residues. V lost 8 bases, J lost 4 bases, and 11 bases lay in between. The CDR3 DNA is TGTGCCAGCGGAGTAGGTAGCTATGGCTACACCTTC. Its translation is CASGVGSYGYTF.

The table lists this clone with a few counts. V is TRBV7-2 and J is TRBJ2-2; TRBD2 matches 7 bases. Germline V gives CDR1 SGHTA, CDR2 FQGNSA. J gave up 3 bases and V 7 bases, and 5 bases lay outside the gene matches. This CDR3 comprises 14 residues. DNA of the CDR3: TGTGCCAGCACCCGGACTAGGGACACCGGGGAGCTGTTTTTT. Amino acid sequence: CASTRTRDTGELFF.

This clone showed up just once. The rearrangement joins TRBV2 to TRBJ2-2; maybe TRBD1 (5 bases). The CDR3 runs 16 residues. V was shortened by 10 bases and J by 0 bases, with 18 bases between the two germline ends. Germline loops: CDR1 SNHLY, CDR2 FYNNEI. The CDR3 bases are TGTGCCACTGACGGGCAGGGAAATACGAACACCGGGGAGCTGTTTTTT. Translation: CATDGQGNTNTGELFF.

CDR3 region: CASSEAPSGSGTDTQYF. CDR3 DNA: TGTGCCAGCAGTGAAGCCCCTAGCGGGAGTGGCACAGATACGCAGTATTTT. The chain has TRBV2 and TRBJ2-3; 10 bases are shared with TRBD2. Germline V lookup: CDR1 SNHLY, CDR2 FYNNEI. V lost 0 bases and J lost 1; bases outside the gene matches: 4. The length of the CDR3 is 17 residues.

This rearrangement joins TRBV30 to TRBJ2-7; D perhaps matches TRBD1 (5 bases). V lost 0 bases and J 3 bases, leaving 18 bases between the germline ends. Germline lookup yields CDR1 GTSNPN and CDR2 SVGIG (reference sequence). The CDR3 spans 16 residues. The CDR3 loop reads CAWSVIDGAARYEQYF. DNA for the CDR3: TGTGCCTGGAGTGTAATCGATGGGGCAGCGCGCTACGAGCAGTACTTC.

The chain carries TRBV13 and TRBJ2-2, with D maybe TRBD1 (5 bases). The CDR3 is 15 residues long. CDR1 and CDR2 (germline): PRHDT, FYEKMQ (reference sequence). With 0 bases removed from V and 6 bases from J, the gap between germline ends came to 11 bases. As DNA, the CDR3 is TGTGCCAGCAGCTTAGGCCAAGGGGTCCCCGGGGAGCTGTTTTTT. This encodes CASSLGQGVPGELFF.

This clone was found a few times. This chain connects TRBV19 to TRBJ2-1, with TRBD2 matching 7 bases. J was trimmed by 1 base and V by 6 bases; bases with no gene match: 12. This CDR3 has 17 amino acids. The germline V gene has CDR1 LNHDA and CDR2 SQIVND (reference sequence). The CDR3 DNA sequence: TGTGCCAGTAGCATAACTGCGGGAGAGGTTTCCTACAATGAGCAGTTCTTC. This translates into CASSITAGEVSYNEQFF.

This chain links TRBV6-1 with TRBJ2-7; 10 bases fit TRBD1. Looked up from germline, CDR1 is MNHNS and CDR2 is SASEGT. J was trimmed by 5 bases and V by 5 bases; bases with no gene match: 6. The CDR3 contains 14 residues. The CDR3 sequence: CASSSGTGVHEQYF. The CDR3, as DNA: TGTGCCAGCAGTTCCGGGACAGGGGTCCACGAGCAGTACTTC.

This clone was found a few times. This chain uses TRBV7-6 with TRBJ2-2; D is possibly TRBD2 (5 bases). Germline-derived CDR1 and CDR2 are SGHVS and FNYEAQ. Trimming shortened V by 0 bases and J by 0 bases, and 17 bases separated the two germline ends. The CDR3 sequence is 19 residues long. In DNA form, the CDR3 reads TGTGCCAGCAGCTTAGCGCGGGCAGGTGGAACCGCGAACACCGGGGAGCTGTTTTTT. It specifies CASSLARAGGTANTGELFF. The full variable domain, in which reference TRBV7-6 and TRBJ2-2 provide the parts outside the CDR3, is GAGVSQSPRYKVTKRGQDVALRCDPISGHVSLYWYRQALGQGPEFLTYFNYEAQQDKSGLPNDRFSAERPEGSISTLTIQRTEQRDSAMYRCASSLARAGGTANTGELFFGEGSRLTVL.

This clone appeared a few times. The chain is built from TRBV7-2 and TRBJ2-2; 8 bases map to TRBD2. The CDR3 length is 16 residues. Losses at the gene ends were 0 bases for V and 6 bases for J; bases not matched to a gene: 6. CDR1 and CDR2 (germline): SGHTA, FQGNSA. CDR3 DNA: TGTGCCAGCAGCTTAGCGAAGAGCGGGGGTCCCGGGGAGCTGTTTTTT. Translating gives CASSLAKSGGPGELFF.

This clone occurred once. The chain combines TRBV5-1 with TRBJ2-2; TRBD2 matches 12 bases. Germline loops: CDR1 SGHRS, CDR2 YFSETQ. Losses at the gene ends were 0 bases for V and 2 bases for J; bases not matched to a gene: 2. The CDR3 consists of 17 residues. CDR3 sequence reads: CASSLGLAGVNTGELFF. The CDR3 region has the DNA TGCGCCAGCAGCTTGGGACTAGCGGGAGTCAACACCGGGGAGCTGTTTTTT.

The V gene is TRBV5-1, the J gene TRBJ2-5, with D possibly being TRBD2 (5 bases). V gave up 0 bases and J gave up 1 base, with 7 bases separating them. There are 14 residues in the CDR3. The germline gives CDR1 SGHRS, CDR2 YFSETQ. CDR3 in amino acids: CASSLGLIQETQYF. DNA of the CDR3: TGCGCCAGCAGCTTGGGACTAATCCAAGAGACCCAGTACTTC.

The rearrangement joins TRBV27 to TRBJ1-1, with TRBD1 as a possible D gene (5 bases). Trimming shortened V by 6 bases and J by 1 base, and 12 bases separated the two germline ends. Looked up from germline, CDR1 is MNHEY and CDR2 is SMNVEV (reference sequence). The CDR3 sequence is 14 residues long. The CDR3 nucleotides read TGTGCCAGCAGGCGGGGGGGGAAGAACACTGAAGCTTTCTTT. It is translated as CASRRGGKNTEAFF.

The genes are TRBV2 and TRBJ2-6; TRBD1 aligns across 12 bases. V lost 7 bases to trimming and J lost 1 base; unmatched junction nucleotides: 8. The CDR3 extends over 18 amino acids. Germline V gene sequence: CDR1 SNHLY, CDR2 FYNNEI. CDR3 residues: CASMIRDRGLSGANVLTF. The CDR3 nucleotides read TGTGCCAGCATGATCCGGGACAGGGGGCTTTCTGGGGCCAACGTCCTGACTTTC.

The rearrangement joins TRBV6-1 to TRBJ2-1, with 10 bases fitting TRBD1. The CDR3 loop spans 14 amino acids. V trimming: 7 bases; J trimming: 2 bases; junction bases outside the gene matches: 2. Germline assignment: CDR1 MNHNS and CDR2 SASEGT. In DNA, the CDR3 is TGTGCCAGCATAGGACAGGGGGCCTACAATGAGCAGTTCTTC. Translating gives CASIGQGAYNEQFF.

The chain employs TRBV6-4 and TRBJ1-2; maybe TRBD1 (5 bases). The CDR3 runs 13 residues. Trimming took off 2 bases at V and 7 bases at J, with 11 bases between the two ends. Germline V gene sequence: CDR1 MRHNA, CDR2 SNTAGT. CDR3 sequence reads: CASSDLTASGYTF. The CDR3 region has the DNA TGTGCCAGCAGTGACCTGACAGCTTCTGGCTACACCTTC.

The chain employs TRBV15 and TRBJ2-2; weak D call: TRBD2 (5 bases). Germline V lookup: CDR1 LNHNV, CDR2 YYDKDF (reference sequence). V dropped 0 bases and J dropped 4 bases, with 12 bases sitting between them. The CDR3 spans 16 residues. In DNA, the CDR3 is TGTGCCACCAGCAGAGAAGCTTCGGGGTCCACCGGGGAGCTGTTTTTT. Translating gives CATSREASGSTGELFF.

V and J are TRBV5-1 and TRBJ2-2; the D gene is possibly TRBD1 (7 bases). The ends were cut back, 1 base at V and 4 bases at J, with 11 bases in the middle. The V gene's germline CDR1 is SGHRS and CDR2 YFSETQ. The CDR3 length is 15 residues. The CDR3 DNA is TGCGCCAGCAGCTTGCAGGGGGGCATCACCGGGGAGCTGTTTTTT. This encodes CASSLQGGITGELFF.

The CDR3 nucleotides are TGCGCCAGCAGCTTGGACAGGGGGTATACCGGGGAGCTGTTTTTT. It codes for CASSLDRGYTGELFF. The chain couples TRBV5-1 to TRBJ2-2, with 8 bases matching TRBD1. J gave up 5 bases and V 0 bases, and 3 bases lay outside the gene matches. The CDR3 length is 15 residues. From germline, CDR1 is SGHRS and CDR2 YFSETQ. Using reference TRBV5-1 and TRBJ2-2 for the parts outside the CDR3, the full variable domain is KAGVTQTPRYLIKTRGQQVTLSCSPISGHRSVSWYQQTPGQGLQFLFEYFSETQRNKGNFPGRFSGRQFSNSRSEMNVSTLELGDSALYLCASSLDRGYTGELFFGEGSRLTVL.

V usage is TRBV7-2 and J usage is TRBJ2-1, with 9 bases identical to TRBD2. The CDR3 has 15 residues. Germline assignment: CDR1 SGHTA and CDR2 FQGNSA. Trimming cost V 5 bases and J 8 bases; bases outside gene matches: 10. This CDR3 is CASSPVAGDSYEQFF. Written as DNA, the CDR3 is TGTGCCAGCAGCCCGGTAGCGGGAGACTCTTATGAGCAGTTCTTC.

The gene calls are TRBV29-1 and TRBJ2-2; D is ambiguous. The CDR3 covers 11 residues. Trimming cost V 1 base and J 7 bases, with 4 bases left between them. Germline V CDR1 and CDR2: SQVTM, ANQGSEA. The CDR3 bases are TGCAGCGTTGAAGCTCTCGGGGAGCTGTTTTTT. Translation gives CSVEALGELFF.